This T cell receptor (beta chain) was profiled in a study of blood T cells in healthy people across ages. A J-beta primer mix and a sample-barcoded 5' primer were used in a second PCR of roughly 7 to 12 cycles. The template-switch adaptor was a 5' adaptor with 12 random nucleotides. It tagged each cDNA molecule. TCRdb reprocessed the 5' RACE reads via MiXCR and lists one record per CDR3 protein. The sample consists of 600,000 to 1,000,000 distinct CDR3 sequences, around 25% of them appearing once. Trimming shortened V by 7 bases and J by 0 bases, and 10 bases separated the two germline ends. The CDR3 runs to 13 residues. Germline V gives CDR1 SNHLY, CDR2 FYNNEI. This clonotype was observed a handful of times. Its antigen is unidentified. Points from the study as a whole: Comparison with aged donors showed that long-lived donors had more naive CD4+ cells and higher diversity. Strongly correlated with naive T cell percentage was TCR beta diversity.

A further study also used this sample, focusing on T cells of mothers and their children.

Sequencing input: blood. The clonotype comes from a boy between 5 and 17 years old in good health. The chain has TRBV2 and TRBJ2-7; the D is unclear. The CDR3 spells CASKDPYSYEQYF. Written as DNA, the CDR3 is TGTGCCAGCAAAGACCCTTACTCCTACGAGCAGTACTTC.